This passage covers 16 T cell receptor beta chains from one sample sequenced in a study of cytomegalovirus exposure and HLA in healthy donors (dated by TCRdb to about 2017). Receptor amplification or capture employed the immunoSEQ multiplex PCR assay. For the multiplex PCR, a mixture combining 60 forward primers for TCR Vbeta segments and 13 reverse primers for TCR Jbeta segments was used. The table comes from immuneACCESS by way of TCRdb, which keeps in-frame sequences with V and J called. Part of the clones is missing from these tables; in studies checked, under half for an unresolved V gene and the rest for unknown reasons. Here the sample has 90,000 to 130,000 clones; more than 65% occur a single time. The ten largest clonotypes hold less than 7.5% of the sample. Sequencing was done on a sample of PBMCs. These receptors originate from a young man in good health and CMV-seropositive.

This clone was picked up one time. The chain combines TRBV19 with TRBJ1-1; D call uncertain. Germline CDR1 is LNHDA and CDR2 is SQIVND (reference sequence). The length of the CDR3 is 11 residues. The V end lost 3 bases, the J end lost 8 bases, and 7 bases lay between the germline ends. The CDR3 DNA sequence: TGTGCCAGTAGTATTTCAGAAGAAGCTTTCTTT. Translating gives CASSISEEAFF.

The chain combines TRBV11-2 with TRBJ1-1; 7 nucleotides line up with TRBD1. This CDR3 has 14 amino acids. Germline values: CDR1 SGHAT, CDR2 FQNNGV. V shed 6 bases, J shed 5 bases, and the junction held 9 bases outside the gene matches. CDR3 nucleotides: TGTGCCAGCAGAACAACAGGGGAGGAAACTGAAGCTTTCTTT. This encodes CASRTTGEETEAFF.

This chain joins TRBV27 and TRBJ2-5; D call uncertain. The CDR3 is 15 amino acids. Germline loops: CDR1 MNHEY, CDR2 SMNVEV (reference sequence). Trimming stripped 3 bases from V and 2 bases from J, with 13 bases between. The CDR3 region has the DNA TGTGCCAGCAGTTTTACAGCCGGCACGCAAGAGACCCAGTACTTC. It specifies CASSFTAGTQETQYF.

The J gene is TRBJ1-2, the V gene TRBV30; perhaps TRBD1 as D (6 bases). The V end lost 3 bases, the J end lost 8 bases, and 16 bases lay between the germline ends. The CDR3 consists of 13 residues. Per germline, CDR1 GTSNPN and CDR2 SVGIG (reference sequence). CDR3 bases: TGTGCCTGGAGAGGCGGGGGCGCGAGGGGCTACACCTTC. Protein sequence: CAWRGGGARGYTF.

This rearrangement joins TRBV27 to TRBJ2-2, with D perhaps TRBD2 (6 bases). Germline V lookup: CDR1 MNHEY, CDR2 SMNVEV (reference sequence). The length of the CDR3 is 16 residues. V was trimmed by 6 bases and J by 0 bases, leaving 14 bases between them. The CDR3 region has the DNA TGTGCCAGCAGCCCCGGGAGACCGACGAACACCGGGGAGCTGTTTTTT. Its translation is CASSPGRPTNTGELFF.

The gene calls are TRBV6-5 and TRBJ2-7, with D perhaps matching TRBD1 (6 bases). CDR3 length: 13 amino acids. V gave up 4 bases and J gave up 3 bases, with 10 bases separating them. Germline V gene sequence: CDR1 MNHEY, CDR2 SVGAGI. CDR3 region: CASSSGHNYEQYF. The CDR3 nucleotides are TGTGCCAGCAGTTCGGGACATAACTACGAGCAGTACTTC.

The J gene is TRBJ2-3, the V gene TRBV5-4; 11 bases agree with TRBD2. The CDR3 sequence is 17 residues long. The V and J ends lost 0 bases and 2 bases, in that order; junction bases with no gene match: 5. Germline CDR1 and CDR2: SGHNT and YYREEE (reference sequence). The CDR3, as DNA: TGTGCCAGCAGCTTGGGGTCTAGCGGGGGGTACACAGATACGCAGTATTTT. This translates into CASSLGSSGGYTDTQYF.

V usage is TRBV5-1 and J usage is TRBJ2-1; 12 nucleotides match TRBD2. With 6 bases clipped from V and 0 bases from J, the junction kept 7 bases outside the gene matches. Per germline, CDR1 SGHRS and CDR2 YFSETQ. The CDR3 runs to 17 residues. The CDR3 here is CASTTSGGLSSYNEQFF. In DNA form, the CDR3 reads TGCGCCAGCACAACTAGCGGGGGGCTGAGCTCCTACAATGAGCAGTTCTTC.

The chain combines TRBV9 with TRBJ2-3; 8 positions agree with TRBD2. The germline gives CDR1 SGDLS, CDR2 YYNGEE. Losses at the gene ends were 1 base for V and 1 base for J; bases not matched to a gene: 17. The CDR3 covers 20 residues. In DNA, the CDR3 is TGTGCCAGCAGCGTACGCGGGGTAGCGGGGTACCTGCTGGGCACAGATACGCAGTATTTT. It yields the protein CASSVRGVAGYLLGTDTQYF.

Comments on this clone: One end of the junction is discordant with germline, which a read error may explain. The genes are TRBV7-9 and TRBJ2-1, with 8 nucleotides matching TRBD1. Germline-derived CDR1 and CDR2 are SEHNR and FQNEAQ (reference sequence). The CDR3 consists of 14 residues. CDR3 sequence reads: CSSSERTGMNEQFF. The CDR3 DNA reads as TGTTCCAGCAGCGAACGGACAGGGATGAATGAGCAGTTCTTC.

The chain recombines TRBV7-8 with TRBJ2-1; TRBD2 matches 10 bases. CDR1 and CDR2 (germline): SGHVS, FQNEAQ. V was clipped by 6 bases and J by 1 base; unmatched bases: 3. There are 15 residues in the CDR3. As DNA, the CDR3 is TGTGCCAGCAGGGGGGGACTAGCGTCCTACAATGAGCAGTTCTTC. It translates to CASRGGLASYNEQFF.

This chain connects TRBV11-3 to TRBJ2-5; 8 nucleotides agree with TRBD1. V shed 5 bases and J 0 bases; nucleotides not matched to a gene: 11. CDR1 and CDR2 (germline): SGHNT, YENEEA. CDR3 length: 17 amino acids. The CDR3 DNA reads TGTGCCAGCAGCACCCCGGACAGGGACGAATACCAAGAGACCCAGTACTTC. Its translation is CASSTPDRDEYQETQYF.

The rearrangement links TRBV6-1 to TRBJ1-1, with a tentative D call TRBD1 (6 bases). Trimming cost V 6 bases and J 6 bases, with 20 bases left between them. Germline V gene sequence: CDR1 MNHNS, CDR2 SASEGT. CDR3 length: 15 residues. The CDR3 DNA follows: TGTGCCAGCAGCCCGCGGGCCGACAGGTTCCCTGAAGCTTTCTTT. Protein product: CASSPRADRFPEAFF.

The chain combines TRBV4-1 with TRBJ2-7; TRBD2 matches at 7 bases. The CDR3 length is 18 residues. From germline, CDR1 is MGHRA and CDR2 YSYEKL. The junction had 14 bases not matched to a gene; V was cut back by 0 bases and J by 3 bases. CDR3 nucleotides: TGCGCCAGCAGCCAAGATATTTCGTTTGGGACTACCAGCTACGAGCAGTACTTC. Its translation: CASSQDISFGTTSYEQYF.

This clone has a handful of counts. This chain uses TRBV4-1 with TRBJ2-6; 8 bases match TRBD1. Trimming at V came to 3 bases and at J to 2 bases, leaving 3 bases not matched to a gene. The germline V gene encodes CDR1 MGHRA and CDR2 YSYEKL. This CDR3 is 16 amino acids long. CDR3 in DNA: TGCGCCAGCAGCCAGGCAGGGGGCGCTGGGGCCAACGTCCTGACTTTC. Translating gives CASSQAGGAGANVLTF.

This clone has only a few counts. Its ends do not fully match the called genes, so a read error is possible. The V gene is TRBV7-2, the J gene TRBJ2-6; 13 bases map to TRBD2. Germline assignment: CDR1 SGHTA and CDR2 FQGNSA. This CDR3 spans 18 amino acids. CDR3 protein: CASTLDTSGGAGANVLTF. CDR3 in DNA: TGTGCCAGCACCTTAGACACTAGCGGGGGGGCTGGGGCCAACGTCCTGACTTTC.